Following are 21 T cell receptor beta chains from one sample sequenced in a study of shared clonotypes between healthy human individuals. Generated by immunoSEQ multiplex PCR, the TCRdb table keeps only in-frame clones and is missing some. The data contain 2,500,000 or so clones, under 95% of them seen just once; the ten biggest clones take up 0.37%. Sequencing was carried out using naive CD4+ T cells from PBMCs. The subset was: CD45RA+ positively selected. These receptors all come from a man between 18 and 29 years old in good health. Some clones in this sample may be carry-over from other donors' samples.

The chain links TRBV28 to TRBJ2-7; TRBD1 agrees at 7 bases. The CDR3 loop spans 14 amino acids. V lost 5 bases and J lost 3; bases outside the gene matches: 7. Germline lookup yields CDR1 MDHEN and CDR2 SYDVKM. CDR3 sequence reads: CASSSGTENYEQYF. The DNA for the CDR3 is TGTGCCAGCAGTAGTGGGACAGAAAACTACGAGCAGTACTTC.

This chain links TRBV28 with TRBJ1-3, with TRBD1 as a possible D gene (5 bases). The CDR3 consists of 17 residues. Trimming stripped 8 bases from V and 3 bases from J, with 23 bases between. Germline CDR1 reads MDHEN; CDR2 reads SYDVKM. CDR3 sequence: CASGSGGLPSRGNTIYF. CDR3 coding DNA: TGTGCCAGCGGCTCTGGGGGTCTTCCTTCTCGTGGAAACACCATATATTTT. Based on the CDR3 plus reference TRBV28 and TRBJ1-3, the full variable domain is DVKVTQSSRYLVKRTGEKVFLECVQDMDHENMFWYRQDPGLGLRLIYFSYDVKMKEKGDIPEGYSVSREKKERFSLILESASTNQTSMYLCASGSGGLPSRGNTIYFGEGSWLTVV.

The V gene is TRBV5-4, the J gene TRBJ2-1; D is perhaps TRBD1 or TRBD2 (5 bases each). The CDR3 is made up of 14 amino acids. Germline loops: CDR1 SGHNT, CDR2 YYREEE (reference sequence). Trimming removed 7 bases from V and 2 bases from J, with 13 bases in between. The CDR3 here is CASGLSGPYNEQFF. Written as DNA, the CDR3 is TGTGCCAGCGGGCTTTCGGGACCCTACAATGAGCAGTTCTTC. The full variable domain, completed using reference TRBV5-4 and TRBJ2-1, is ETGVTQSPTHLIKTRGQQVTLRCSSQSGHNTVSWYQQALGQGPQFIFQYYREEENGRGNFPPRFSGLQFPNYSSELNVNALELDDSALYLCASGLSGPYNEQFFGPGTRLTVL.

CDR3 loop: CASTYYNSPLHF. The CDR3 DNA reads as TGTGCCAGCACGTACTATAATTCACCCCTCCACTTT. This sequence joins TRBV28 and TRBJ1-6; unclear D gene. Looked up from germline, CDR1 is MDHEN and CDR2 is SYDVKM. V was pared by 7 bases and J by 3 bases, with 4 bases between. The CDR3 has 12 amino acids.

The chain carries TRBV30 and TRBJ1-5; D unclear. The CDR3 extends over 15 amino acids. The germline CDR1 and CDR2 sequences are GTSNPN and SVGIG (reference sequence). V was shortened by 0 bases and J by 2 bases, with 11 bases between the two germline ends. CDR3 in amino acids: CAWSVPLPGNQPQHF. The CDR3 DNA sequence: TGTGCCTGGAGTGTCCCGTTACCCGGCAATCAGCCCCAGCATTTT.

The gene calls are TRBV5-1 and TRBJ2-1; 7 bases align to TRBD1. This CDR3 region has 16 residues. Germline CDR1 SGHRS, CDR2 YFSETQ. Trimming removed 4 bases from V and 2 bases from J; junction bases left unmatched: 9. CDR3 nucleotide sequence: TGCGCCAGCAGCCCCCGACAGGGATCCCCCTACAATGAGCAGTTCTTC. Its protein product is CASSPRQGSPYNEQFF.

This clone occurred once. The chain carries TRBV6-5 and TRBJ2-7; D is perhaps TRBD2 (6 bases). Germline V gives CDR1 MNHEY, CDR2 SVGAGI. Trimming stripped 3 bases from V and 0 bases from J, with 12 bases between. This CDR3 has 15 residues. This CDR3 reads CASSYVSGSSYEQYF. DNA for the CDR3: TGTGCCAGCAGTTATGTTAGCGGAAGCTCCTACGAGCAGTACTTC.

V is TRBV7-2 and J is TRBJ2-1, with 8 bases that match TRBD2. V was clipped by 2 bases and J by 8 bases; unmatched bases: 5. CDR1 and CDR2 (germline): SGHTA, FQGNSA. This CDR3 region has 14 residues. CDR3 in amino acids: CASSLIRGGYEQFF. As DNA, the CDR3 is TGTGCCAGCAGCTTAATCCGGGGGGGATATGAGCAGTTCTTC.

The V call is TRBV2, the J call TRBJ1-2; D might be TRBD1 (5 bases). From germline, CDR1 is SNHLY and CDR2 FYNNEI. This CDR3 contains 15 residues. Trimming removed 1 base from V and 5 bases from J, with 14 bases in between. As DNA, the CDR3 is TGTGCCAGCAGTGAAGAGGCGACAGTTATTTATGGCTACACCTTC. Amino acids: CASSEEATVIYGYTF.

This clone was observed a single time. This chain links TRBV7-2 with TRBJ2-1; 9 nucleotides agree with TRBD2. The CDR3 contains 17 residues. The J segment lost 9 bases and the V segment lost 1 base, leaving 13 bases of the junction unmatched. Germline values: CDR1 SGHTA, CDR2 FQGNSA. The CDR3 sequence is CASSLVGGVAGEGEQFF. As DNA, the CDR3 is TGTGCCAGCAGCTTAGTGGGTGGGGTAGCGGGAGAGGGTGAGCAGTTCTTC.

V usage is TRBV7-2 and J usage is TRBJ1-2; 9 bases map to TRBD1. V lost 1 base to trimming and J lost 8 bases; unmatched junction nucleotides: 8. From germline, CDR1 is SGHTA and CDR2 FQGNSA. CDR3 length equals 15 residues. The CDR3 DNA reads TGTGCCAGCAGCTTAGACAGGGGGCGAATAAAAGGCTACACCTTC. Translation gives CASSLDRGRIKGYTF.

The chain has TRBV7-9 and TRBJ2-7, with D maybe TRBD1 (6 bases). Trimming took 5 bases from V and 6 from J, leaving 17 bases between them. Germline V CDR1 and CDR2: SEHNR, FQNEAQ (reference sequence). CDR3 length equals 14 residues. CDR3 residues: CASSPRDTEREQYF. In DNA form, the CDR3 reads TGTGCCAGCAGCCCCAGGGACACGGAGCGCGAGCAGTACTTC.

This clone was counted between two and nine times. The chain employs TRBV29-1 and TRBJ1-1, with D possibly being TRBD1 (5 bases). Germline CDR1 SQVTM, CDR2 ANQGSEA. This CDR3 has 12 residues. With 3 bases removed from V and 4 bases from J, the gap between germline ends came to 9 bases. CDR3 nucleotide sequence: TGCAGCGTTGACAGGGTCGGCACTGAAGCTTTCTTT. This sequence encodes CSVDRVGTEAFF.

The rearrangement links TRBV19 to TRBJ2-2; possibly TRBD1 for D (6 bases). The CDR3 covers 16 residues. The germline gives CDR1 LNHDA, CDR2 SQIVND (reference sequence). V dropped 2 bases and J dropped 4 bases, with 14 bases sitting between them. The CDR3 coding sequence is TGTGCCAGTAGTATATCCCCAGGGGCTCCCACCGGGGAGCTGTTTTTT. Translating gives CASSISPGAPTGELFF.

This sequence joins TRBV7-9 and TRBJ2-7; 12 bases align to TRBD1. The V gene end was trimmed by 3 bases and the J gene end by 3 bases; junction bases not matched to a gene: 9. CDR3 length equals 17 residues. Germline V gene data show CDR1 as SEHNR and CDR2 as FQNEAQ (reference sequence). The CDR3 DNA follows: TGTGCCAGCAGCTTGGGGACAGGGGGCGATTTGGGCTACGAGCAGTACTTC. Its protein product is CASSLGTGGDLGYEQYF.

Here the CDR3 reads CASSPNWSSYEQYF. Here the CDR3 DNA reads TGTGCCAGCAGCCCAAACTGGAGCTCCTACGAGCAGTACTTC. The chain is built from TRBV7-9 and TRBJ2-7; D gene ambiguous. This CDR3 has 14 amino acids. Germline V lookup: CDR1 SEHNR, CDR2 FQNEAQ (reference sequence). V lost 5 bases and J 0 bases, leaving 11 bases between the germline ends.

V usage is TRBV9 and J usage is TRBJ2-7; TRBD2 matches 8 bases. The CDR3 contains 15 residues. CDR1 is SGDLS and CDR2 is YYNGEE in the germline V gene. After removal of 0 bases from V and 4 bases from J, the junction contained 6 bases not matched to a gene. The CDR3 nucleotides read TGTGCCAGCAGCGTAGCGGTTAGCGGGATTTACGAGCAGTACTTC. It encodes CASSVAVSGIYEQYF.

The V call is TRBV7-3, the J call TRBJ2-2; TRBD1 matches 7 bases. The CDR3 is made up of 17 amino acids. Germline CDR1 SGHTA, CDR2 FQGTGA. V shed 1 base, J shed 5 bases, and the junction held 10 bases outside the gene matches. In DNA form, the CDR3 reads TGTGCCAGCAGCTTAAGGGCAGGGGGAGATAGGACCGGGGAGCTGTTTTTT. Translation gives CASSLRAGGDRTGELFF. Supplemented by reference TRBV7-3 and TRBJ2-2, the full variable domain reads GAGVSQTPSNKVTEKGKYVELRCDPISGHTALYWYRQSLGQGPEFLIYFQGTGAADDSGLPNDRFFAVRPEGSVSTLKIQRTERGDSAVYLCASSLRAGGDRTGELFFGEGSRLTVL.

CDR3 region: CASRSQGNLYEQYF. CDR3 nucleotide sequence: TGTGCCAGCAGATCACAGGGGAATCTGTACGAGCAGTACTTC. The genes are TRBV2 and TRBJ2-7; 7 bases are shared with TRBD1. V shed 6 bases, J shed 4 bases, and the junction held 9 bases outside the gene matches. This CDR3 region has 14 residues. Germline-derived CDR1 and CDR2 are SNHLY and FYNNEI.

The rearrangement joins TRBV5-1 to TRBJ2-3, with a possible D match to TRBD2 (5 bases). Germline loops: CDR1 SGHRS, CDR2 YFSETQ. There are 16 residues in the CDR3. Trimming removed 3 bases from V and 2 bases from J, with 16 bases in between. CDR3 residues: CASSSGGRPTTDTQYF. The CDR3 DNA reads TGCGCCAGCAGCTCTGGAGGCCGCCCTACCACAGATACGCAGTATTTT.

This chain links TRBV18 with TRBJ2-7, with no clear D. Looked up from germline, CDR1 is KGHSH and CDR2 is LQKENI. The CDR3 is made up of 14 amino acids. Between the trimmed V and J ends, which lost 2 bases and 3 bases, there was a span of 11 bases. CDR3 sequence: CASSPVGSGYEQYF. The CDR3 coding sequence is TGTGCCAGCTCACCAGTGGGATCTGGCTACGAGCAGTACTTC.